What follows are 20 T cell receptor beta chains derived from one specimen sequenced in a study of OX40 agonist ivuxolimab in advanced cancers. The assay was immunoSEQ multiplex PCR, and TCRdb's table has in-frame clones only and misses some. The sample consists of around 31,000 clones, about 90% of them appearing once. Sequences were derived from CD4+ or CD8+ T cells sorted from blood, sampled in a trial of the OX40 agonist ivuxolimab. All receptors derive from an adult with an advanced solid tumor such as melanoma, head and neck, liver or kidney cancer.

The chain combines TRBV4-2 with TRBJ1-2; D uncertain. The germline V gene has CDR1 LGHNA and CDR2 YNFKEQ. V gave up 1 base and J gave up 2 bases, with 8 bases separating them. CDR3 length: 14 amino acids. CDR3 in amino acids: CASSQGVGNYGYTF. CDR3 in DNA: TGTGCCAGCAGCCAAGGTGTAGGCAACTATGGCTACACCTTC.

V gene TRBV21-1 combines with J gene TRBJ2-3. TRBV21-1 is marked as a pseudogene. The CDR3 has 18 residues. The CDR3 sequence is CASSKAAQGSGRTDTQYF. CDR3 bases: TGTGCCAGCAGCAAAGCGGCACAGGGGTCCGGGAGGACAGATACGCAGTATTTT.

The rearrangement uses TRBV19 and TRBJ2-7, with D perhaps TRBD2 (6 bases). Germline V gives CDR1 LNHDA, CDR2 SQIVND (reference sequence). Trimming took 5 bases from V and 3 from J, leaving 20 bases between them. This CDR3 contains 16 residues. The CDR3 here is CASSPTAWVGLYEQYF. CDR3 coding DNA: TGTGCCAGTAGTCCCACCGCCTGGGTGGGACTCTACGAGCAGTACTTC.

The chain is built from TRBV28 and TRBJ2-7, with 11 bases identical to TRBD2. Germline CDR1 MDHEN, CDR2 SYDVKM. J lost 4 bases, V lost 5 bases, and 13 bases had no gene match. The CDR3 runs 17 residues. The CDR3 region is CASSTQLAGVAVYEQYF. Written as DNA, the CDR3 is TGTGCCAGCAGTACCCAACTAGCGGGAGTTGCCGTGTACGAGCAGTACTTC.

The DNA of the CDR3 is TGCAGCGTTACCGATGGGGGTAATGAAAAACTGTTTTTT. Translation gives CSVTDGGNEKLFF. V and J are TRBV29-1 and TRBJ1-4; possibly TRBD1 for D (5 bases). This CDR3 is 13 amino acids long. CDR1 and CDR2 (germline): SQVTM, ANQGSEA. V dropped 5 bases and J dropped 4 bases, with 11 bases sitting between them.

The chain recombines TRBV5-6 with TRBJ2-1; 7 positions match TRBD1. Losses at the gene ends were 7 bases for V and 8 bases for J; bases not matched to a gene: 9. CDR3 length: 13 amino acids. CDR1 and CDR2 from the germline V gene are SGHDT and YYEEEE. The CDR3 DNA is TGTGCCAGCCGACAGGGCTCTCTCGATGAGCAGTTCTTC. Amino acid sequence: CASRQGSLDEQFF.

V and J are TRBV9 and TRBJ1-1; no firm D call. Looked up from germline, CDR1 is SGDLS and CDR2 is YYNGEE. This CDR3 has 13 amino acids. V lost 0 bases, J lost 3 bases, and 6 bases lay in between. CDR3 region: CASSVAQYTEAFF. The DNA for the CDR3 is TGTGCCAGCAGCGTAGCACAATACACTGAAGCTTTCTTT.

This clone was counted a few times. V and J are TRBV2 and TRBJ1-5; no firm D call. The CDR3 consists of 12 residues. Between the trimmed V and J ends, which lost 4 bases and 7 bases, there was a span of 8 bases. Germline values: CDR1 SNHLY, CDR2 FYNNEI. For the CDR3, the DNA is TGTGCCAGCAGTGGAGGGTGGCAGCCCCAGCATTTT. As protein: CASSGGWQPQHF.

This rearrangement joins TRBV27 to TRBJ1-1, with TRBD1 matching 9 bases. With 0 bases clipped from V and 5 bases from J, the junction kept 4 bases outside the gene matches. The CDR3 sequence is 15 residues long. Germline V lookup: CDR1 MNHEY, CDR2 SMNVEV (reference sequence). The CDR3 reads CASSLSGQGKTEAFF. The DNA of the CDR3 is TGTGCCAGCAGTTTATCGGGACAGGGTAAGACTGAAGCTTTCTTT.

The chain has TRBV27 and TRBJ2-3; D call uncertain. CDR1 and CDR2 from the germline V gene are MNHEY and SMNVEV (reference sequence). Trimming removed 0 bases at V and 0 bases at J, with 22 bases between. CDR3 size: 20 residues. The CDR3 nucleotides read TGTGCCAGCAGTTTATCGGCAGGCCGAGTCCCGATACTTAGCACAGATACGCAGTATTTT. Its translation is CASSLSAGRVPILSTDTQYF.

The chain combines TRBV2 with TRBJ2-7, with unresolved D. Trimming took 6 bases from V and 1 from J, leaving 13 bases between them. Germline-derived CDR1 and CDR2 are SNHLY and FYNNEI. There are 14 residues in the CDR3. The CDR3 DNA reads as TGTGCCAGCAGCGCCGGGCACGTTTCCTACGAGCAGTACTTC. Protein: CASSAGHVSYEQYF.

This clone was picked up one time. The V and J genes are TRBV6-6 and TRBJ1-1; the D gene is possibly TRBD1 (5 bases). CDR3 length equals 15 residues. The V gene lost 5 bases and the J gene lost 5 bases, with 18 bases spanning the gap. In germline, CDR1 is MNHNY, CDR2 SVGAGI (reference sequence). The CDR3 DNA follows: TGTGCCAGCAGTCGCTCACAGGTAGGAGGGACTGAAGCTTTCTTT. Translation: CASSRSQVGGTEAFF.

CDR3: CASSPDYYNEQFF. CDR3 bases: TGTGCCAGTAGTCCCGACTATTACAATGAGCAGTTCTTC. The gene calls are TRBV19 and TRBJ2-1; a weak D match, TRBD2 (5 bases). V gave up 5 bases and J gave up 4 bases, with 9 bases separating them. The CDR3 runs 13 residues. The germline V gene encodes CDR1 LNHDA and CDR2 SQIVND (reference sequence).

The rearrangement uses TRBV2 and TRBJ1-6, with D unclear. The germline V and J ends were trimmed by 8 bases and 14 bases, with 10 bases remaining between them. Germline CDR1 is SNHLY and CDR2 is FYNNEI. The CDR3 is 10 residues long. The CDR3 region is CASSETSLHF. For the CDR3, the DNA is TGTGCCAGCTCCGAGACCTCCCTCCACTTT.

The chain employs TRBV18 and TRBJ2-7; possible D gene TRBD1, 6 bases. Between the trimmed V and J ends, which lost 0 bases and 0 bases, there was a span of 9 bases. The CDR3 runs 15 residues. The germline V gene has CDR1 KGHSH and CDR2 LQKENI. This chain's CDR3 is CASSPPPDSSYEQYF. The CDR3 DNA reads as TGTGCCAGCTCACCACCCCCGGACAGCTCCTACGAGCAGTACTTC.

The chain couples TRBV9 to TRBJ2-1; 10 nucleotides agree with TRBD2. V shed 7 bases and J 7 bases; nucleotides not matched to a gene: 5. CDR3 length equals 13 residues. CDR1 and CDR2 from the germline V gene are SGDLS and YYNGEE. CDR3 in amino acids: CASSSGSRNEQFF. CDR3 in DNA: TGTGCCAGCTCTAGCGGGAGTAGGAATGAGCAGTTCTTC. Full variable domain (remainder filled in from reference TRBV9 and TRBJ2-1): DSGVTQTPKHLITATGQRVTLRCSPRSGDLSVYWYQQSLDQGLQFLIQYYNGEERAKGNILERFSAQQFPDLHSELNLSSLELGDSALYFCASSSGSRNEQFFGPGTRLTVL.

Only one count was recorded for this clone. The chain is built from TRBV27 and TRBJ2-7; D could derive from TRBD1 or TRBD2 (5 bases each). Trimming removed 5 bases at V and 4 bases at J, with 15 bases between. CDR3 length: 14 amino acids. Germline values: CDR1 MNHEY, CDR2 SMNVEV (reference sequence). CDR3 loop: CASSPSWGYYEQYF. DNA of the CDR3: TGTGCCAGCAGTCCCAGTTGGGGGTATTACGAGCAGTACTTC.

The chain carries TRBV7-8 and TRBJ2-3, with D unclear. V was cut by 5 bases and J by 14 bases, with 14 bases left in between. The CDR3 has 11 residues. Germline CDR1 and CDR2: SGHVS and FQNEAQ. The CDR3 nucleotides are TGTGCCAGCAGCCTCCTGCCACTTGTGTATTTT. Protein: CASSLLPLVYF. Complete variable domain (other parts from reference TRBV7-8 and TRBJ2-3): GAGVSQSPRYKVAKRGQDVALRCDPISGHVSLFWYQQALGQGPEFLTYFQNEAQLDKSGLPSDRFFAERPEGSVSTLKIQRTQQEDSAVYLCASSLLPLVYFGPGTRLTVL.

The V call is TRBV4-1, the J call TRBJ1-1; D is unresolved. This CDR3 is built from 14 residues. Trimming removed 3 bases at V and 6 bases at J, with 14 bases between. CDR1 and CDR2 from the germline V gene are MGHRA and YSYEKL. The CDR3 DNA follows: TGCGCCAGCAGCCACCGACGGGGTGCCCCTGAAGCTTTCTTT. Protein: CASSHRRGAPEAFF.

J is TRBJ1-2 and V is TRBV2; no reliable D call. Trimming cost V 7 bases and J 3 bases, with 9 bases left between them. Germline V gene sequence: CDR1 SNHLY, CDR2 FYNNEI. The CDR3 covers 12 residues. The chain's CDR3 is CASIPQDYGYTF. For the CDR3, the DNA is TGTGCCAGCATTCCTCAAGACTATGGCTACACCTTC.